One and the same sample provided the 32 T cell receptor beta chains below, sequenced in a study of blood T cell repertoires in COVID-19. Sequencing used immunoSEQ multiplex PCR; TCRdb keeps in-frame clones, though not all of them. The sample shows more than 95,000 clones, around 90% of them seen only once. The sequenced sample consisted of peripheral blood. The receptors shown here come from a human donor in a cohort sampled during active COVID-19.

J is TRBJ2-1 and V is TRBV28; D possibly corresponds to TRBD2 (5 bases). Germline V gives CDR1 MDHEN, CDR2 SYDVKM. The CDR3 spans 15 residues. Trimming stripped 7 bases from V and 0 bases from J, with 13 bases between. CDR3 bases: TGTGCCAGCATTCCAGCGGTTAACTCCTACAATGAGCAGTTCTTC. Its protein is CASIPAVNSYNEQFF.

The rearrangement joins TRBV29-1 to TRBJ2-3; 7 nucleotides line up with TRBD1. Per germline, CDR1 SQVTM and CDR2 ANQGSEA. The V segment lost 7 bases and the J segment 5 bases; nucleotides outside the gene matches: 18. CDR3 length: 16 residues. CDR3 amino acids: CSAMTDFWTGKDTQYF. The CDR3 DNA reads TGCAGCGCTATGACCGATTTTTGGACAGGCAAAGATACGCAGTATTTT.

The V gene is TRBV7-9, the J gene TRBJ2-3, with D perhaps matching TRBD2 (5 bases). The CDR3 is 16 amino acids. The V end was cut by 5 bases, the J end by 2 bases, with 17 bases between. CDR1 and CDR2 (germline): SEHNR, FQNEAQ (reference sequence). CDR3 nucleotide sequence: TGTGCCAGCAGCCCCCGGGGTACCGGAAACACAGATACGCAGTATTTT. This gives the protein CASSPRGTGNTDTQYF. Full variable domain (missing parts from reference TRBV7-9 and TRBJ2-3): DTGVSQNPRHKITKRGQNVTFRCDPISEHNRLYWYRQTLGQGPEFLTYFQNEAQLEKSRLLSDRFSAERPKGSFSTLEIQRTEQGDSAMYLCASSPRGTGNTDTQYFGPGTRLTVL.

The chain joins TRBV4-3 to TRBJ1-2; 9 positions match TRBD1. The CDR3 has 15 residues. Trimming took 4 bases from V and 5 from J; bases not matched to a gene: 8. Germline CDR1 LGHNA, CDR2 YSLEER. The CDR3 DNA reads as TGCGCCAGCAGCCCAGAAGGGACAGGGAGATATGGCTACACCTTC. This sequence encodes CASSPEGTGRYGYTF.

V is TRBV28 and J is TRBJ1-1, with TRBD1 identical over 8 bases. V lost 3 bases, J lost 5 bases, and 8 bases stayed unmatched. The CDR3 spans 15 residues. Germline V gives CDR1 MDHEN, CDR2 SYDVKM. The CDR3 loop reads CASSLRTGFWTEAFF. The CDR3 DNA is TGTGCCAGCAGTTTGCGGACAGGGTTTTGGACTGAAGCTTTCTTT.

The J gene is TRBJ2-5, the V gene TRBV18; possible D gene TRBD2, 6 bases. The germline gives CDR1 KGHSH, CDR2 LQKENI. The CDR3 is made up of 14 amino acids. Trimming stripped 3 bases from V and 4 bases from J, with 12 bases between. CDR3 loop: CASSPEIGGETQYF. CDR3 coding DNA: TGTGCCAGCTCACCTGAAATCGGGGGAGAGACCCAGTACTTC. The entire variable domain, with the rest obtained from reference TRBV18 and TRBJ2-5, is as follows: NAGVMQNPRHLVRRRGQEARLRCSPMKGHSHVYWYRQLPEEGLKFMVYLQKENIIDESGMPKERFSAEFPKEGPSILRIQQVVRGDSAAYFCASSPEIGGETQYFGPGTRLLVL.

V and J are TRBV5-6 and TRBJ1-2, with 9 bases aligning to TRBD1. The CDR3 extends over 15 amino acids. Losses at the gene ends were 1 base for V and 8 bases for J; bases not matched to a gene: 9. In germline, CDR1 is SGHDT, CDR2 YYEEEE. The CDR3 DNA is TGTGCCAGCAGCTTGTGGGGGACAGGGTCAGGAGGCTACACCTTC. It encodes CASSLWGTGSGGYTF.

The CDR3 loop reads CASRDRLNTEAFF. CDR3 nucleotide sequence: TGTGCCAGCAGGGACAGATTGAACACTGAAGCTTTCTTT. The rearrangement links TRBV25-1 to TRBJ1-1; D may be TRBD1 (6 bases). The CDR3 runs 13 residues. The germline CDR1 and CDR2 sequences are MGHDK and SYGVNS. V dropped 6 bases and J dropped 0 bases, with 8 bases sitting between them.

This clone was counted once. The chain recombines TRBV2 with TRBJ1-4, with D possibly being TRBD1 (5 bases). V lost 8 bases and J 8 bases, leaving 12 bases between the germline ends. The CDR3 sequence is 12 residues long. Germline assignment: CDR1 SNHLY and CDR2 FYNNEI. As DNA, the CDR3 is TGTGCCAGCTGGAGGGGAGGAGAAAAACTGTTTTTT. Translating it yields CASWRGGEKLFF. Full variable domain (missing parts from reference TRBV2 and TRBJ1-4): EPEVTQTPSHQVTQMGQEVILRCVPISNHLYFYWYRQILGQKVEFLVSFYNNEISEKSEIFDDQFSVERPDGSNFTLKIRSTKLEDSAMYFCASWRGGEKLFFGSGTQLSVL.

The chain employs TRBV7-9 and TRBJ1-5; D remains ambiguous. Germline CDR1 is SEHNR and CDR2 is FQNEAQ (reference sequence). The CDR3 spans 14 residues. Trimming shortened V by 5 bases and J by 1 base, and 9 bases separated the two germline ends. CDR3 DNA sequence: TGTGCCAGCAGCCCGGGATCAAGCAATCAGCCCCAGCATTTT. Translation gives CASSPGSSNQPQHF.

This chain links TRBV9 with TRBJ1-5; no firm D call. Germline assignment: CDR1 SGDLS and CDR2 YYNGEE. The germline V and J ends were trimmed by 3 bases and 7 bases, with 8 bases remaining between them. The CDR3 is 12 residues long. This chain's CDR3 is CASSAGGQPQHF. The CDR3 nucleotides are TGTGCCAGCAGCGCGGGCGGGCAGCCCCAGCATTTT.

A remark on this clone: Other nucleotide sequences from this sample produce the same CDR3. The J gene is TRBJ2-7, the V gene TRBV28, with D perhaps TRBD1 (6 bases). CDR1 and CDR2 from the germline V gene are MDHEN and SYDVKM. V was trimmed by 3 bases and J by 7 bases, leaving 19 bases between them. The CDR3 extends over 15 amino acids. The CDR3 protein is CASSFFPDSLLEQYF. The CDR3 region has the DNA TGTGCCAGCAGTTTCTTTCCGGACAGCCTATTAGAGCAGTACTTC.

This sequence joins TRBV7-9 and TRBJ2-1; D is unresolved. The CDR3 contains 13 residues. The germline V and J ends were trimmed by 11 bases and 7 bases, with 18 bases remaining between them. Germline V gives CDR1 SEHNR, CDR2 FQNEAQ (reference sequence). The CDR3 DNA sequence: TGTGCCCTCCCCCGGCCCCTCGGGAATGAGCAGTTCTTC. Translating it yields CALPRPLGNEQFF.

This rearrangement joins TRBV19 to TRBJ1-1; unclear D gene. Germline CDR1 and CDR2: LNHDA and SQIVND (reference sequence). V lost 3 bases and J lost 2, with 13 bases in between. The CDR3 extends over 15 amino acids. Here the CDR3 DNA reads TGTGCCAGTAGTATCCTCCTCGGACTTAACACTGAAGCTTTCTTT. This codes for CASSILLGLNTEAFF.

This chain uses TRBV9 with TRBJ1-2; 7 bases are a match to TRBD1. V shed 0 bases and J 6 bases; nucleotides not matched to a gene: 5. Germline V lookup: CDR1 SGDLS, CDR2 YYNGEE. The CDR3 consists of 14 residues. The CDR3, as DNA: TGTGCCAGCAGCGTAGACGGGACAGAACATGGCTACACCTTC. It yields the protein CASSVDGTEHGYTF.

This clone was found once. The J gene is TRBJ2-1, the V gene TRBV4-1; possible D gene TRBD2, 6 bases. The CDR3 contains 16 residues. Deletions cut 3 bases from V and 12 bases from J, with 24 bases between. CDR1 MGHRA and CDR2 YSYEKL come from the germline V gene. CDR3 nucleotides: TGCGCCAGCAGCCACCCGTCTAGCGCTCCTCTCGGGATGCAGTTCTTC. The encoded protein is CASSHPSSAPLGMQFF.

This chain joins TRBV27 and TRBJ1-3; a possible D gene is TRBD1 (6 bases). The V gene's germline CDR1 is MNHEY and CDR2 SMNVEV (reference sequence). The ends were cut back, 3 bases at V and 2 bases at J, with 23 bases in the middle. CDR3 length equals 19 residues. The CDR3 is CASSFRPRPQGRAGNTIYF. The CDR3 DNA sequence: TGTGCCAGCAGTTTCCGCCCCCGACCCCAGGGGAGGGCTGGAAACACCATATATTTT.

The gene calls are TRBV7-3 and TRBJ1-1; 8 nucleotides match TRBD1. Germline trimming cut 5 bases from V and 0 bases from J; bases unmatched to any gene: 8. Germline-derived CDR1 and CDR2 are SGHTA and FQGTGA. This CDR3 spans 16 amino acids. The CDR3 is CASSPTGGRMNTEAFF. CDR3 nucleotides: TGTGCCAGCAGCCCCACAGGGGGAAGAATGAACACTGAAGCTTTCTTT.

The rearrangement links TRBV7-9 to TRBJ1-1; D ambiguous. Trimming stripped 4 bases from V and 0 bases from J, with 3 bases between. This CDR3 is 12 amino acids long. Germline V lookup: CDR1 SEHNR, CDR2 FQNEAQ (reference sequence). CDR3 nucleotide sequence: TGTGCCAGCAGCTCCGTGAACACTGAAGCTTTCTTT. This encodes CASSSVNTEAFF.

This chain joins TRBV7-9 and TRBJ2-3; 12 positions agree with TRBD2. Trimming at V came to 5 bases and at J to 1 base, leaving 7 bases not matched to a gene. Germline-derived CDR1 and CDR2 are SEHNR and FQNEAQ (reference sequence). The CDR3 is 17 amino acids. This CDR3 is CASSGRASGGGTDTQYF. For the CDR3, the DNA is TGTGCCAGCAGCGGCCGGGCTAGCGGGGGGGGCACAGATACGCAGTATTTT.

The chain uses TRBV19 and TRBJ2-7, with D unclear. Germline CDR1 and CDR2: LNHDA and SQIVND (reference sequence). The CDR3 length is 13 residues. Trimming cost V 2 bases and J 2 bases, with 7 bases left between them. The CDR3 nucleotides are TGTGCCAGTAGTATAAGCACAGCCTACGAGCAGTACTTC. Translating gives CASSISTAYEQYF.

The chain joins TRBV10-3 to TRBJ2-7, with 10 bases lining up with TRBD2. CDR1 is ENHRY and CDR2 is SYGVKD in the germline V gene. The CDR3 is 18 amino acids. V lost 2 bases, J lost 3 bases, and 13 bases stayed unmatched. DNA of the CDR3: TGTGCCATCAGTGAGGCTCGGACTAGCGGTTGGGGGGGCTACGAGCAGTACTTC. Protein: CAISEARTSGWGGYEQYF.

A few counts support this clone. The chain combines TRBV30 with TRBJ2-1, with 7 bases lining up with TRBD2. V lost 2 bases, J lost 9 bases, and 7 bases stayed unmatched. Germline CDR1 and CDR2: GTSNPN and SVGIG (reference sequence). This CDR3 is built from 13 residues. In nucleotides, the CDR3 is TGTGCCTGGAGTAAATCCACGGGGGGTGAGCAGTTCTTC. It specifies CAWSKSTGGEQFF.

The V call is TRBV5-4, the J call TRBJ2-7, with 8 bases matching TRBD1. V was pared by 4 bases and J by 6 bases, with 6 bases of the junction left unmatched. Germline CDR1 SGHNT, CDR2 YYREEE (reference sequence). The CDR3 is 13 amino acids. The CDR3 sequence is CASSPTDRGEQYF. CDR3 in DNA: TGTGCCAGCAGCCCGACCGACAGGGGCGAGCAGTACTTC. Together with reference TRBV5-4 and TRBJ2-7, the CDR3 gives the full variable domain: ETGVTQSPTHLIKTRGQQVTLRCSSQSGHNTVSWYQQALGQGPQFIFQYYREEENGRGNFPPRFSGLQFPNYSSELNVNALELDDSALYLCASSPTDRGEQYFGPGTRLTVT.

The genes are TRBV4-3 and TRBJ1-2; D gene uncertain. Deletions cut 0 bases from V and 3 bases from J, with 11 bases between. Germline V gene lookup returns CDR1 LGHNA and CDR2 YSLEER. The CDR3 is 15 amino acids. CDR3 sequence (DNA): TGCGCCAGCAGCCAAGAGCGGGGATGGGACTATGGCTACACCTTC. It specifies CASSQERGWDYGYTF.

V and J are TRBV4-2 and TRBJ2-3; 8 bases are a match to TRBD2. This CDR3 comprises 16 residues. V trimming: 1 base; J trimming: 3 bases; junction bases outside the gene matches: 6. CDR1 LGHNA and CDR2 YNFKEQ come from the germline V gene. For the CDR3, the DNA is TGTGCCAGCAGCCAAGTGGTAGCGGGATCAACAGATACGCAGTATTTT. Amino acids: CASSQVVAGSTDTQYF.

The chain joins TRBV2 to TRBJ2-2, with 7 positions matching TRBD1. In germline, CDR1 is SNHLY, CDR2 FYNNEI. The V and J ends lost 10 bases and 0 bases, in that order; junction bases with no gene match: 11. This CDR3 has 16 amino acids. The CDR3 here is CAIDSRQGTNTGELFF. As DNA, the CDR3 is TGTGCCATAGACTCTCGACAGGGAACGAACACCGGGGAGCTGTTTTTT. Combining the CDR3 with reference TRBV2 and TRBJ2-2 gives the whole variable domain EPEVTQTPSHQVTQMGQEVILRCVPISNHLYFYWYRQILGQKVEFLVSFYNNEISEKSEIFDDQFSVERPDGSNFTLKIRSTKLEDSAMYFCAIDSRQGTNTGELFFGEGSRLTVL.

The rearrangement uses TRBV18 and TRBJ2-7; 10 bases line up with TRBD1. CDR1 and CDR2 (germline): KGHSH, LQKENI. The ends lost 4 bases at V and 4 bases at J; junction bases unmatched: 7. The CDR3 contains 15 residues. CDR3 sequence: CASSLPGTGVYEQYF. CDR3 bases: TGTGCCAGCTCACTTCCCGGGACAGGGGTTTACGAGCAGTACTTC.

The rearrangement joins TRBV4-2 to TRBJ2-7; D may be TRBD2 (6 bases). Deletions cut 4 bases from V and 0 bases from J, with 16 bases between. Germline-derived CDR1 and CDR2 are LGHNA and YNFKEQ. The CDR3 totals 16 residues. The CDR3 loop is CASSLDGDGSSYEQYF. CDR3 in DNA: TGTGCCAGCAGCCTCGACGGTGACGGGAGCTCCTACGAGCAGTACTTC.

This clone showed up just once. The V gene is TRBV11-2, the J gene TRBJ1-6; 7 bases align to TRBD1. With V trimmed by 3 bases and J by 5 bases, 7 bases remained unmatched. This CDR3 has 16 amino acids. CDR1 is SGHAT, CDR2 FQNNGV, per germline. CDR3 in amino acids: CASSFDRVGDNSPLHF. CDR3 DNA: TGTGCCAGCAGCTTCGACAGGGTCGGGGATAATTCACCCCTCCACTTT.

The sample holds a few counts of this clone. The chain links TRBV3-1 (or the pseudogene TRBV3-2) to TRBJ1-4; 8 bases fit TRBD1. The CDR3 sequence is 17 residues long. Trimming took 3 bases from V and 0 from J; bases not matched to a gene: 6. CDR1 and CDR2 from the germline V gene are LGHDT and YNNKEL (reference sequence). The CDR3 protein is CASSHSDRGATNEKLFF. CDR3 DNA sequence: TGTGCCAGCAGCCACTCTGACAGGGGTGCAACTAATGAAAAACTGTTTTTT.

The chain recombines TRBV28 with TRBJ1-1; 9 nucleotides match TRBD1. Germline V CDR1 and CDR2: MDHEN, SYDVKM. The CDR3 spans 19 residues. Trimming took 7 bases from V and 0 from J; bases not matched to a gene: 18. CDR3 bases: TGTGCCAGCAACACCGATGTAGTTTTCGACAGGGGGATGAACACTGAAGCTTTCTTT. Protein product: CASNTDVVFDRGMNTEAFF.